This T cell receptor (beta chain) originates from a study of radiotherapy plus CTLA-4 blockade in lung cancer. Study-level information: Patients showed objective responses in roughly 18% of cases and disease control in less than 35%.

TCRdb's copy holds only in-frame clones and misses some; the assay was immunoSEQ multiplex PCR. The table has about 86,000 clones, around 83% seen once. Note on this clone: Its specificity is unknown.

This CDR3 is built from 13 residues. V was shortened by 10 bases and J by 7 bases, with 19 bases between the two germline ends. CDR1 is MDHEN, CDR2 SYDVKM, per germline. Findings of the study overall: TCR clones of tumor origin grew in blood after radiotherapy plus ipilimumab.

This specimen was peripheral blood, taken from a patient treated with radiotherapy plus ipilimumab. J is TRBJ2-5 and V is TRBV28; TRBD2 might be the D (5 bases). The origin of this receptor is a human donor with non-small cell lung cancer who had stable disease on radiotherapy plus ipilimumab. CDR3 in DNA: TGTGCCACCCGCCTGGACCGCCGGGGGACCCAGTACTTC. Protein: CATRLDRRGTQYF.